Here is one T cell receptor beta chain with its context. In the source study's methods: How many nucleated cells were present was estimated from reference gene primer amplification. Some clones are missing from TCRdb's copy, which holds only in-frame ones; the method was immunoSEQ multiplex PCR. The D gene and trimming were derived from the DNA, and the V and J assignments and clone size from that table. There are 200,000 to 250,000 clones in the sample; 80% to 90% occur only once, and approximately 2.8% lies in the top ten. Enrollees, about 18 to 89 years old, lived in 25 or so US areas. Which cohort a participant joined came from the clinical history participants gave. The data derive from a study of blood T cell repertoires in COVID-19. Turning to the study itself: The cDNA or gDNA used as material had been derived from T cells, B-cell-depleted T cells, or PBMCs.

The CDR3 is 15 residues long. Germline CDR1 LGHDT, CDR2 YNNKEL (reference sequence). V was shortened by 0 bases and J by 4 bases, with 13 bases between the two germline ends. The sequence was obtained from a woman aged 45-65 years in a cohort exposed to, infected with or recovered from COVID-19 (not recorded which). Specimen: PBMCs or T cells enriched from blood (not recorded which). This chain links TRBV3-1 (or the pseudogene TRBV3-2) with TRBJ2-7, with a weak D call TRBD1 (5 bases). Written as DNA, the CDR3 is TGTGCCAGCAGCCAAGAACCAGGACACACTTACGAGCAGTACTTC. Amino acids: CASSQEPGHTYEQYF.